This paragraph covers one TCR beta chain sequence. This record comes from a study of blood T cell repertoires in COVID-19. Study-level background: T cells, B-cell-depleted T cells, or PBMCs provided the cDNA or gDNA that served as material.

Authors' methods: Counts of nucleated cells, estimated from reference gene primer amplification, were obtained. Here immunoSEQ multiplex PCR was the method, and the copy in TCRdb shows in-frame clones only, minus some. That table is the source of V, J and clone size, and D and trimming were worked out from the DNA. The data hold some 170,000 clones, with approximately 90% observed a single time. This CDR3 region has 12 residues. Per germline, CDR1 SNHLY and CDR2 FYNNEI. Trimming removed 6 bases at V and 2 bases at J, with 7 bases between. The TCR sequence derives from a woman aged 45-60 years with acute or convalescent COVID-19. Sequencing was carried out using peripheral blood. This chain connects TRBV2 to TRBJ2-5; no reliable D call. CDR3 coding DNA: TGTGCCAGCAGAGAGAATCAAGAGACCCAGTACTTC. Protein: CASRENQETQYF.